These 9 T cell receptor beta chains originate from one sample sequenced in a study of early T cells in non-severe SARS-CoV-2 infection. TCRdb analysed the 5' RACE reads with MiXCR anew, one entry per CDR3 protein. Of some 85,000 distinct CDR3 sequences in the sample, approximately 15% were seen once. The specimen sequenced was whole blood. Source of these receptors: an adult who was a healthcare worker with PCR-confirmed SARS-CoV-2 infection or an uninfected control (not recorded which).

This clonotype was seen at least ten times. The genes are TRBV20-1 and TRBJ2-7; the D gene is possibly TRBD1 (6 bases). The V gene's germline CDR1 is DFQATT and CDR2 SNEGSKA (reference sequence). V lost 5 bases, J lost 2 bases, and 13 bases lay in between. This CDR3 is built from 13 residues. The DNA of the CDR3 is TGCAGTGCTCCCCACAGGGAACCCTACGAGCAGTACTTC. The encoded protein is CSAPHREPYEQYF.

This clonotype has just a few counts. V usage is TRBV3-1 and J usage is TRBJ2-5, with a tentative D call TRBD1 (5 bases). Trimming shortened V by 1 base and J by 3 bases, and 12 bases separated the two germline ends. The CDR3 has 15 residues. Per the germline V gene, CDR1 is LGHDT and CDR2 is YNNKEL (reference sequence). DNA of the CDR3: TGTGCCAGCAGCCAAGCCAGCTGGGGCGAAGAGACCCAGTACTTC. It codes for CASSQASWGEETQYF.

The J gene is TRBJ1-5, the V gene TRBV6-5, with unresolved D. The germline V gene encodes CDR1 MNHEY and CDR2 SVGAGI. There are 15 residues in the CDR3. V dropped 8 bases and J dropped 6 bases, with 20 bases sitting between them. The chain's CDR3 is CASSIRQAQGQPQHF. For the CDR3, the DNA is TGTGCCAGCTCCATCCGACAAGCGCAAGGTCAGCCCCAGCATTTT.

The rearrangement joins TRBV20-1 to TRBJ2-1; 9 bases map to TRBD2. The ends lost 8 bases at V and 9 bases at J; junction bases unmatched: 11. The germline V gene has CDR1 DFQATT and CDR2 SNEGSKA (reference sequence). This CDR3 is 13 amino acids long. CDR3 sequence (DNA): TGCAGTATAAGCGGGGGGCCCTTCATTGAGCAGTTCTTC. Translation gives CSISGGPFIEQFF.

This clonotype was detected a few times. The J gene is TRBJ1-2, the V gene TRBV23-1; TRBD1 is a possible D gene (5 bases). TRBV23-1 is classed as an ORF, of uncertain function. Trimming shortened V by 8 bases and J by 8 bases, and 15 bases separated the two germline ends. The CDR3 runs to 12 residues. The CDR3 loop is CASARGSGGYTF. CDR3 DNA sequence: TGCGCCAGCGCCCGGGGGTCCGGGGGCTACACCTTC.

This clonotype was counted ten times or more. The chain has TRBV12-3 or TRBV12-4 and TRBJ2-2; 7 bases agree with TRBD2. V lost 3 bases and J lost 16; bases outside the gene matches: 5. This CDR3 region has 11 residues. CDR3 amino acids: CASSFGGVPFF. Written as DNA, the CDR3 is TGTGCCAGCAGTTTTGGGGGGGTGCCGTTTTTT.

The CDR3 DNA follows: TGTGCCTGGAGGGCCTTGGGGACAGGAGGCTACACCTTC. Translated, it gives CAWRALGTGGYTF. This chain links TRBV30 with TRBJ1-2; TRBD1 matches 8 bases. The trim removed 3 bases at V and 8 bases at J, leaving 8 bases unmatched. Germline CDR1 reads GTSNPN; CDR2 reads SVGIG (reference sequence). The CDR3 spans 13 residues. Filled out from reference TRBV30 and TRBJ1-2, the complete variable domain reads SQTIHQWPATLVQPVGSPLSLECTVEGTSNPNLYWYRQAAGRGLQLLFYSVGIGQISSEVPQNLSASRPQDRQFILSSKKLLLSDSGFYLCAWRALGTGGYTFGSGTRLTVV.

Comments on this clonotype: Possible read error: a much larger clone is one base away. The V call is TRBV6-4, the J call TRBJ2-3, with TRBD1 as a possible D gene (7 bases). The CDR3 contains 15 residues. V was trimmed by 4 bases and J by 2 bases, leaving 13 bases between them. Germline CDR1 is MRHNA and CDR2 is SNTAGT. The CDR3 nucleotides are TGTGCCAGCAGTGCTAGCAGGGGGGCCACAGATACGCAGTATTTT. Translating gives CASSASRGATDTQYF.

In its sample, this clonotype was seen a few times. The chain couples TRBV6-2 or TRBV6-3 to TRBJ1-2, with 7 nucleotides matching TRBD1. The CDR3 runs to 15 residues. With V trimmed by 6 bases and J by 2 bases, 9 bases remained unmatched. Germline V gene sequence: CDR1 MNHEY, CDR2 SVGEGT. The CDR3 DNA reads TGTGCCAGCAGCAAGCGTCGACAGGGCAACTATGGCTACACCTTC. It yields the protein CASSKRRQGNYGYTF.